These 7 T cell receptor beta chains came from one sample sequenced in a study of cytomegalovirus exposure and HLA in healthy donors. The PCR was carried out with 60 Vbeta primers and 13 Jbeta primers. Assay used: immunoSEQ multiplex PCR; TCRdb lists only in-frame clones, some missing. Found here are more than 150,000 clones, about 82% of them singletons; the top ten hold around 1.6%. The specimen sequenced was PBMCs. Every receptor here comes from a young man in good health and CMV-seronegative.

This rearrangement joins TRBV29-1 to TRBJ2-2; tentatively, D is TRBD1 (6 bases). The germline CDR1 and CDR2 sequences are SQVTM and ANQGSEA. The V gene lost 3 bases and the J gene lost 5 bases, with 16 bases spanning the gap. The CDR3 sequence is 15 residues long. CDR3 nucleotide sequence: TGCAGCGTTGATACTGGGGGCCAAGGGACCGGGGAGCTGTTTTTT. This translates into CSVDTGGQGTGELFF.

The chain carries TRBV9 and TRBJ2-1, with 7 bases lining up with TRBD1. Trimming took 4 bases from V and 6 from J; bases not matched to a gene: 10. Germline V gene lookup returns CDR1 SGDLS and CDR2 YYNGEE. The CDR3 runs to 15 residues. The CDR3 here is CASSSLTGLSNEQFF. Here the CDR3 DNA reads TGTGCCAGCAGCTCATTGACAGGGCTGTCCAATGAGCAGTTCTTC.

The count of this clone is one. The chain carries TRBV7-9 and TRBJ2-7; 11 positions agree with TRBD2. V trimming: 5 bases; J trimming: 3 bases; junction bases outside the gene matches: 12. From germline, CDR1 is SEHNR and CDR2 FQNEAQ (reference sequence). The CDR3 is 17 amino acids. The CDR3 here is CASSPRTSGPGGYEQYF. Here the CDR3 DNA reads TGTGCCAGCAGCCCCCGGACTAGCGGGCCTGGAGGCTACGAGCAGTACTTC.

This clone was seen a handful of times. The rearrangement uses TRBV7-9 and TRBJ2-5; perhaps TRBD2 as D (5 bases). Between the trimmed V and J ends, which lost 10 bases and 5 bases, there was a span of 17 bases. The CDR3 length is 13 residues. Germline CDR1 and CDR2: SEHNR and FQNEAQ (reference sequence). CDR3 nucleotide sequence: TGTGCCACCTGGATCGGGCCGGGGGAGACCCAGTACTTC. Residues: CATWIGPGETQYF.

This chain uses TRBV9 with TRBJ2-7; weak D call: TRBD2 (5 bases). Germline V lookup: CDR1 SGDLS, CDR2 YYNGEE. V dropped 0 bases and J dropped 0 bases, with 10 bases sitting between them. This CDR3 region has 15 residues. Here the CDR3 reads CASSVGAEVSYEQYF. Here the CDR3 DNA reads TGTGCCAGCAGCGTAGGAGCGGAGGTCTCCTACGAGCAGTACTTC.

This chain uses TRBV12-5 with TRBJ1-1; TRBD1 is a possible D gene (6 bases). The length of the CDR3 is 13 residues. CDR1 and CDR2 (germline): LGHNT, FRNRAP. Trimming left V 0 bases short and J 11 bases short, with 13 bases between. DNA for the CDR3: TGTGCTAGTGGTTTGGTCCTGTCAGGGGAGGCTTTCTTT. Amino acids: CASGLVLSGEAFF. The full variable domain, completed using reference TRBV12-5 and TRBJ1-1, is DARVTQTPRHKVTEMGQEVTMRCQPILGHNTVFWYRQTMMQGLELLAYFRNRAPLDDSGMPKDRFSAEMPDATLATLKIQPSEPRDSAVYFCASGLVLSGEAFFGQGTRLTVV.

This clone appeared a single time. The chain employs TRBV2 and TRBJ2-7; 7 bases map to TRBD1. The CDR3 consists of 14 residues. The V gene end was trimmed by 5 bases and the J gene end by 5 bases; junction bases not matched to a gene: 9. Germline V lookup: CDR1 SNHLY, CDR2 FYNNEI. The chain's CDR3 is CASSRQGLGHEQYF. CDR3 DNA: TGTGCCAGCAGTAGACAGGGTCTGGGTCACGAGCAGTACTTC.